The 24 T cell receptor beta chains given below trace back to one sample, sequenced in a study of T cell repertoires in cytomegalovirus infection. Each CDR3 protein is one row after TCRdb ran MiXCR on the reads. The data show about 310,000 distinct CDR3 sequences, roughly 25% seen once. No antigen has been assigned to these receptors. The source was cultured PBMCs, collected from culture after CMV antigen stimulation. Receptor source: a human donor in good health (CMV status not recorded). Some clones in this sample may be carry-over from other donors' samples.

This clonotype appeared a few times. V gene TRBV6-2 or TRBV6-3 combines with J gene TRBJ2-5; no firm D call. Trimming left V 9 bases short and J 3 bases short, with 8 bases between. CDR3 length equals 11 residues. Germline-derived CDR1 and CDR2 are MNHEY and SVGEGT. This CDR3 is CASGNEETQYF. CDR3 DNA sequence: TGTGCCAGTGGGAATGAAGAGACCCAGTACTTC.

This clonotype was observed many times. V is TRBV28 and J is TRBJ2-7; possible D gene TRBD2, 5 bases. V was pared by 6 bases and J by 4 bases, with 10 bases between. The CDR3 is 12 residues long. Per the germline V gene, CDR1 is MDHEN and CDR2 is SYDVKM. For the CDR3, the DNA is TGTGCCAGCAGCCAAGAGGGATACGAGCAGTACTTC. Its protein is CASSQEGYEQYF. Full variable domain (remainder filled in from reference TRBV28 and TRBJ2-7): DVKVTQSSRYLVKRTGEKVFLECVQDMDHENMFWYRQDPGLGLRLIYFSYDVKMKEKGDIPEGYSVSREKKERFSLILESASTNQTSMYLCASSQEGYEQYFGPGTRLTVT.

Many counts were recorded for this clonotype. The chain joins TRBV7-8 to TRBJ2-1; 9 bases agree with TRBD2. V dropped 7 bases and J dropped 8; count of bases not matched to a gene: 9. Germline assignment: CDR1 SGHVS and CDR2 FQNEAQ. This CDR3 is built from 14 residues. The CDR3: CASNPRLAEHEQFF. CDR3 nucleotide sequence: TGTGCCAGCAACCCAAGACTAGCGGAACATGAGCAGTTCTTC.

This clonotype showed up many times. The chain recombines TRBV20-1 with TRBJ1-2, with D uncertain. The CDR3 extends over 13 amino acids. Germline loops: CDR1 DFQATT, CDR2 SNEGSKA (reference sequence). The chain's CDR3 is CSASPEAGYGYTF. CDR3 nucleotides: TGCAGCGCCTCACCCGAAGCCGGGTATGGCTACACCTTC.

This clonotype was recorded a few times. The chain combines TRBV6-2 or TRBV6-3 with TRBJ2-1; TRBD2 matches 7 bases. The length of the CDR3 is 14 residues. The ends lost 6 bases at V and 7 bases at J; junction bases unmatched: 9. From germline, CDR1 is MNHEY and CDR2 SVGEGT. The CDR3 loop reads CASRAGFRPNEQFF. The CDR3 DNA sequence: TGTGCCAGCAGAGCGGGATTTCGACCTAATGAGCAGTTCTTC.

This clonotype has just a few counts. The rearrangement links TRBV7-2 to TRBJ2-3; 11 nucleotides align to TRBD2. The ends lost 2 bases at V and 3 bases at J; junction bases unmatched: 4. The CDR3 has 16 residues. The germline gives CDR1 SGHTA, CDR2 FQGNSA. The CDR3 sequence: CASSLTSGSFTDTQYF. CDR3 bases: TGTGCCAGCAGCTTAACTAGCGGGAGTTTTACAGATACGCAGTATTTT.

This clonotype appeared a few times. DNA of the CDR3: TGTGCCACCGGAGACTATGGCTACACCTTC. Its translation is CATGDYGYTF. V gene TRBV24-1 combines with J gene TRBJ1-2, with D unclear. V lost 9 bases, J lost 3 bases, and 4 bases lay in between. CDR3 length: 10 residues. Germline-derived CDR1 and CDR2 are KGHDR and SFDVKD.

V is TRBV10-3 and J is TRBJ1-3; no reliable D call. This CDR3 has 14 residues. In germline, CDR1 is ENHRY, CDR2 SYGVKD. V lost 2 bases, J lost 0 bases, and 5 bases lay in between. CDR3 amino acids: CAISEAYSGNTIYF. The CDR3 coding sequence is TGTGCCATCAGTGAGGCCTACTCTGGAAACACCATATATTTT.

Ten or more counts support this clonotype. The chain is built from TRBV6-1 and TRBJ1-1; D not resolved. The CDR3 length is 14 residues. Germline V gene lookup returns CDR1 MNHNS and CDR2 SASEGT. Trimming pared 6 bases from V and 3 bases from J, leaving 14 bases between. The CDR3: CASRPGGSYTEAFF. DNA of the CDR3: TGTGCCAGCAGACCCGGAGGGTCCTACACTGAAGCTTTCTTT.

This chain uses TRBV4-3 with TRBJ2-1; 8 nucleotides match TRBD2. Germline-derived CDR1 and CDR2 are LGHNA and YSLEER. Trimming at V came to 2 bases and at J to 0 bases, leaving 6 bases not matched to a gene. The CDR3 extends over 17 amino acids. CDR3: CASSQQLADHSYNEQFF. The CDR3 DNA reads TGCGCCAGCAGCCAACAACTAGCGGACCACTCCTACAATGAGCAGTTCTTC.

There are a few counts of this clonotype. This chain connects TRBV6-6 to TRBJ2-2, with D possibly TRBD1 on 6 matching bases. Germline CDR1 is MNHNY and CDR2 is SVGAGI (reference sequence). V dropped 10 bases and J dropped 3 bases, with 12 bases sitting between them. This CDR3 comprises 13 residues. In DNA form, the CDR3 reads TGTGCCAACCGGGACATATACACCGGGGAGCTGTTTTTT. The encoded protein is CANRDIYTGELFF.

This clonotype was seen a handful of times. V gene TRBV7-3 combines with J gene TRBJ2-2, with D possibly matching TRBD1 (6 bases). Per germline, CDR1 SGHTA and CDR2 FQGTGA. This CDR3 has 16 residues. V gave up 2 bases and J gave up 2 bases, with 12 bases separating them. The CDR3 is CASSLQTGPNTGELFF. In DNA form, the CDR3 reads TGTGCCAGCAGCTTACAGACAGGCCCCAACACCGGGGAGCTGTTTTTT.

The rearrangement uses TRBV5-5 and TRBJ2-7; D may be TRBD1 (6 bases). V shed 1 base and J shed 1 base, with 9 bases lying between them. CDR1 is SGHKS, CDR2 YYEKEE, per germline (reference sequence). There are 14 residues in the CDR3. The CDR3 DNA sequence: TGTGCCAGCAGCTTGCACCAGGGGTCCTACGAGCAGTACGTC. Translation: CASSLHQGSYEQYV.

There are a few counts of this clonotype. The chain has TRBV7-2 and TRBJ2-1, with D maybe TRBD2 (5 bases). The CDR3 spans 13 residues. V was cut by 4 bases and J by 7 bases, with 11 bases left in between. The germline gives CDR1 SGHTA, CDR2 FQGNSA. The CDR3 DNA sequence: TGTGCCAGCAGCTCCCGGACTCAAAATGAGCAGTTCTTC. This translates into CASSSRTQNEQFF.

The rearrangement joins TRBV10-3 to TRBJ2-7; 12 bases fit TRBD2. Germline V gene data show CDR1 as ENHRY and CDR2 as SYGVKD. The CDR3 runs to 16 residues. V shed 7 bases, J shed 2 bases, and the junction held 9 bases outside the gene matches. The CDR3 reads CAIKFLTSGRTYEQYV. The CDR3 nucleotides are TGTGCCATCAAATTTCTGACTAGCGGGAGAACCTACGAGCAGTACGTC.

The chain has TRBV6-6 and TRBJ2-1; D may be TRBD2 (6 bases). Trimming removed 5 bases at V and 2 bases at J, with 13 bases between. Germline V gives CDR1 MNHNY, CDR2 SVGAGI (reference sequence). This CDR3 spans 15 amino acids. The CDR3 region is CASSDGTPTYNEQFF. The CDR3 DNA is TGTGCCAGCAGTGACGGGACTCCCACCTACAATGAGCAGTTCTTC.

This clonotype was counted only a few times. The chain links TRBV2 to TRBJ1-5, with 7 nucleotides matching TRBD1. CDR1 is SNHLY and CDR2 is FYNNEI in the germline V gene. This CDR3 has 15 amino acids. With 7 bases clipped from V and 1 base from J, the junction kept 7 bases outside the gene matches. CDR3: CASKREQGSNQPQHF. The CDR3, as DNA: TGTGCCAGCAAAAGGGAACAGGGGAGCAATCAGCCCCAGCATTTT. The full variable domain, rest sourced from reference TRBV2 and TRBJ1-5, is EPEVTQTPSHQVTQMGQEVILRCVPISNHLYFYWYRQILGQKVEFLVSFYNNEISEKSEIFDDQFSVERPDGSNFTLKIRSTKLEDSAMYFCASKREQGSNQPQHFGDGTRLSIL.

V is TRBV4-3 and J is TRBJ2-1, with TRBD2 as a possible D gene (6 bases). This CDR3 is 13 amino acids long. Trimming took off 4 bases at V and 5 bases at J, with 9 bases between the two ends. Germline V CDR1 and CDR2: LGHNA, YSLEER. Here the CDR3 DNA reads TGCGCCAGCAGCCGGGAGGTCCACAATGAGCAGTTCTTC. Its translation is CASSREVHNEQFF.

The rearrangement links TRBV29-1 to TRBJ1-2; 10 bases are a match to TRBD1. There are 12 residues in the CDR3. Germline V gene data show CDR1 as SQVTM and CDR2 as ANQGSEA. V was pared by 4 bases and J by 6 bases, with 2 bases of the junction left unmatched. The CDR3 DNA follows: TGCAGCGTTGGACAGGGGGCGCATGGCTACACCTTC. The encoded protein is CSVGQGAHGYTF.

The sample holds many counts of this clonotype. The chain uses TRBV7-2 and TRBJ2-5; 12 positions agree with TRBD2. Per the germline V gene, CDR1 is SGHTA and CDR2 is FQGNSA. CDR3 length: 16 residues. V gave up 5 bases and J gave up 5 bases; unmatched junction bases: 9. DNA for the CDR3: TGTGCCAGCAGCCTGGACGGACTAGCGGGAATCGAGACCCAGTACTTC. Amino acids: CASSLDGLAGIETQYF.

This clonotype appeared many times. The J gene is TRBJ2-7, the V gene TRBV7-2, with 13 bases aligning to TRBD2. V shed 4 bases and J 5 bases; nucleotides not matched to a gene: 11. CDR1 is SGHTA, CDR2 FQGNSA, per germline. This CDR3 comprises 17 residues. The chain's CDR3 is CASSSRTSGSSGHEQYF. CDR3 sequence (DNA): TGTGCCAGCAGCTCGAGGACTAGCGGGAGTTCTGGCCACGAGCAGTACTTC. Looking up the rest from reference TRBV7-2 and TRBJ2-7 gives the full variable domain: GAGVSQSPSNKVTEKGKDVELRCDPISGHTALYWYRQSLGQGLEFLIYFQGNSAPDKSGLPSDRFSAERTGGSVSTLTIQRTQQEDSAVYLCASSSRTSGSSGHEQYFGPGTRLTVT.

This clonotype was seen more than once but under ten times. The rearrangement links TRBV7-2 to TRBJ2-2, with D hard to call. Germline CDR1 SGHTA, CDR2 FQGNSA. The CDR3 totals 13 residues. V lost 6 bases and J 2 bases, leaving 7 bases between the germline ends. CDR3 bases: TGTGCCAGCAGACCCGCCAACACCGGGGAGCTGTTTTTT. It yields the protein CASRPANTGELFF.

This sequence joins TRBV7-9 and TRBJ1-3; the D gene is possibly TRBD1 (6 bases). Germline-derived CDR1 and CDR2 are SEHNR and FQNEAQ (reference sequence). The CDR3 totals 15 residues. Trimming cost V 5 bases and J 0 bases, with 11 bases left between them. CDR3 in amino acids: CASSKGQLSGNTIYF. The CDR3 nucleotides read TGTGCCAGCAGCAAGGGACAACTCTCTGGAAACACCATATATTTT.

Only a few counts were recorded for this clonotype. The chain carries TRBV12-5 and TRBJ1-1; no clear D. Germline V gene lookup returns CDR1 LGHNT and CDR2 FRNRAP. Trimming left V 0 bases short and J 1 base short, with 9 bases between. The CDR3 totals 15 residues. The CDR3 nucleotides are TGTGCTAGTGGTTTGGTACGAGGAGGGAACACTGAAGCTTTCTTT. Translation gives CASGLVRGGNTEAFF.